This TCR beta chain was captured by sequencing in a study of T cells after yellow fever vaccination. Study summary: Libraries from low-cell-number fractions were prepared with the SMART-Seq v4 Ultra Low Input RNA kit.

Germline V CDR1 and CDR2: LGHNA, YNFKEQ. This CDR3 spans 18 amino acids. V was cut by 4 bases and J by 4 bases, with 20 bases left in between. 5'RACE template switching produced TCR cDNA carrying a universal primer site and UMIs. From the 5' RACE reads, TCRdb called clonotypes with MiXCR, one entry per CDR3 protein. The data contain a few hundred thousand distinct CDR3 sequences, 6.9% of them seen just once; the ten biggest clones take up about 0.85%. This clonotype came up many times. Its antigen remains unknown. Study findings and constraints: In post-booster samples, most primary-vaccination clones reappeared (just under 97% CD4, approximately 91% CD8).

The chain links TRBV4-2 to TRBJ1-6; tentative D call: TRBD1 (5 bases). Sample: CD4+ T cells sorted from PBMCs, taken 15 days after the yellow fever booster vaccination. This sequence originates from a man aged 25-45 years who received the YFV17D yellow fever vaccine. CDR3 region: CASSPGGRGQGYNSPLHF. CDR3 nucleotides: TGTGCCAGCAGCCCTGGAGGGCGGGGCCAAGGGTATAATTCACCCCTCCACTTT.